The rows below give T cell receptor beta chains drawn from one sample of a study of blood T cell repertoires in COVID-19. TCRdb's table, derived via immunoSEQ multiplex PCR, lists solely in-frame clones and lacks some. Of almost 300,000 clones detected, approximately 86% appear once; the ten largest clones hold 1.3%. Sequenced input: peripheral blood. The receptors originated from an older man with acute or convalescent COVID-19. The CDR3 runs from the conserved cysteine through the conserved F or W. A D gene is named only where the DNA matches it firmly. Some rows have no size entry. The others give once, few or many, or a class for an expanded clone.

>TRBD1|TRBV4-2|-|TRBJ2-7
TGTGCCAGCAGCCAAGTCGGGACAGTGAAGAACGAGCAGTACTTC
CASSQVGTVKNEQYF
>TRBD2|TRBV6-5|-|TRBJ2-3
TGTGCCAGCAGTAGCGGGGGGACCACAGATACGCAGTATTTT
CASSSGGTTDTQYF
>-|TRBV7-2|-|TRBJ1-2
TGTGCCAGCAGCTTAGGCGTCAGCGCGCACTATGGCTACACCTTC
CASSLGVSAHYGYTF
>-|TRBV9|few|TRBJ2-1
TGTGCCAGCAGCGAGGACAACTACAATGAGCAGTTCTTC
CASSEDNYNEQFF
>-|TRBV4-2|-|TRBJ2-3
TGTGCCAGCAGCCCAGACCAACAGGCGGACACAGATACGCAGTATTTT
CASSPDQQADTDTQYF
>TRBD2|TRBV9|-|TRBJ2-1
TGTGCCAGCAGCGCCGGGACTAGCGGGAGCTCCTACAATGAGCAGTTCTTC
CASSAGTSGSSYNEQFF
>-|TRBV20-1|-|TRBJ1-3
TGCAGTGCTAGTCCTAAATTTGGAAACACCATATATTTT
CSASPKFGNTIYF
>-|TRBV7-8|-|TRBJ1-5
TGTGCCAGCAGCTTACGGACAGCAGCAATCTTTTTTAGCAATCAGCCCCAGCATTTT
CASSLRTAAIFFSNQPQHF
>-|TRBV19|-|TRBJ2-1
TGTGCCAGCGCAATATCTCCCGGACAGCCTCGCTCCTACAATGAGCAGTTCTTC
CASAISPGQPRSYNEQFF
>TRBD2|TRBV7-3|-|TRBJ2-2
TGTGCCAGTAGCGAGACTAGCGTGGGGGAGCTGTTTTTT
CASSETSVGELFF
>TRBD1|TRBV6-5|-|TRBJ1-3
TGTGCCAGCAGTTACTTGCCCAGGGGGATTGGAAACACCATATATTTT
CASSYLPRGIGNTIYF
>-|TRBV10-3|-|TRBJ2-5
TGTGCCATCAGTGAGTCGGGAGGACCCCAGTACTTC
CAISESGGPQYF
>-|TRBV27|-|TRBJ1-2
TGTGTCAGTAACAGCAATCTTTTCGCTAACTATGGCTACACCTTC
CVSNSNLFANYGYTF
>-|TRBV11-2|-|TRBJ1-5
TGTGCCAGCAGCTTGGACACCTACAATCAGCCCCAGCATTTT
CASSLDTYNQPQHF
>TRBD2|TRBV5-4|-|TRBJ2-7
TGTGCCAGCAGCTTTCCGGGGGGGAGGTCCTACGAGCAGTACTTC
CASSFPGGRSYEQYF
>-|TRBV18|once|TRBJ1-1
TGTGCCAGCTCACCACTTTTCTTCTCGACTGATAACACTGAAGCTTTCTTT
CASSPLFFSTDNTEAFF
>TRBD1|TRBV7-9|-|TRBJ1-2
TGTGCCAGCAGCTTGGGACAGGGTGGCTATGGCTACACCTTC
CASSLGQGGYGYTF
>-|TRBV4-3|-|TRBJ2-3
TGCGCCAGCAGCCAAGGGGTACAGGGTTCAGATACGCAGTATTTT
CASSQGVQGSDTQYF
>TRBD2|TRBV29-1|once|TRBJ2-3
TGCAGCGTTTCTAGCGGGGGGACCACAGATACGCAGTATTTT
CSVSSGGTTDTQYF
>-|TRBV6-5|-|TRBJ1-1
TGTGCCAGCAGCCGACAGTACTTGAACACTGAAGCTTTCTTT
CASSRQYLNTEAFF
>TRBD2|TRBV5-6|-|TRBJ2-5
TGTGCCAGCAGCCCCGGGGGGGGGTTTAGGATCGAGACCCAGTACTTC
CASSPGGGFRIETQYF
>TRBD1|TRBV9|-|TRBJ1-1
TGTGCCAGCAGTCCGTGGGACAGGCCATCGGGCACTGAAGCTTTCTTT
CASSPWDRPSGTEAFF
>TRBD1|TRBV7-2|-|TRBJ1-5
TGTGCCAGCAGCCAGGGGGGTGGCAATCAGCCCCAGCATTTT
CASSQGGGNQPQHF
>-|TRBV30|-|TRBJ1-1
TGTGCCTGGGGGGCGAAGGTCGGGACTGAAGCTTTCTTT
CAWGAKVGTEAFF
>-|TRBV9|-|TRBJ1-5
TGTGCCAGCAGCGTAGACTCAGGGGATCAGCCCCAGCATTTT
CASSVDSGDQPQHF
>-|TRBV7-9|-|TRBJ1-5
TGTGCCAGCAGCGGATCAGGGCGGGGGCAGCCCCAGCATTTT
CASSGSGRGQPQHF
>-|TRBV5-8|-|TRBJ1-1
TGTGCCAGCAGCTTGTGGGGGCTTGGGGACACTGAAGCTTTCTTT
CASSLWGLGDTEAFF
>-|TRBV3-1/TRBV3-2|-|TRBJ1-5
TGTGCCAGCAGCCCATACCAAACAGGGAACAATCAGCCCCAGCATTTT
CASSPYQTGNNQPQHF
>TRBD2|TRBV28|-|TRBJ2-7
TGTGCCAGCAGCTTAGCGGGGGGGGGCTACGAGCAGTACTTC
CASSLAGGGYEQYF
>TRBD2|TRBV5-5|-|TRBJ2-1
TGTGCCAGCAGCCGACTAGCGGGCTACAATGAGCAGTTCTTC
CASSRLAGYNEQFF
>TRBD1|TRBV7-2|-|TRBJ2-7
TGTGCCAGCAGCGGGACAGGTTTCTACGAGCAGTACTTC
CASSGTGFYEQYF
>TRBD2|TRBV9|-|TRBJ2-1
TGTGCCAGCAGCGTAGAGTCTAGCGGCATCAATGAGCAGTTCTTC
CASSVESSGINEQFF
>-|TRBV5-6|-|TRBJ2-1
TGTGCCAGCAGCTTTGCCAGGGGAATAAGGAATGAGCAGTTCTTC
CASSFARGIRNEQFF
>-|TRBV7-2|-|TRBJ1-5
TGTGCCAGCAGCCCGCAGGGGAATCAGCCCCAGCATTTT
CASSPQGNQPQHF
>TRBD2|TRBV9|few|TRBJ2-2
TGTGCCAGCAGCATAAGGACTAGCGGGAGCACCGGGGAGCTGTTTTTT
CASSIRTSGSTGELFF
>-|TRBV7-2|-|TRBJ2-7
TGTGCCAGCAGCTCTAGGGGGAGTAAGGCGACCTACGAGCAGTACTTC
CASSSRGSKATYEQYF
>-|TRBV30|-|TRBJ1-2
TGTGCCTGGAGTACACAGGGCTATGGCTACACCTTC
CAWSTQGYGYTF
>-|TRBV2|-|TRBJ2-1
TGTGCCAGCAGTGCCCTTGCGGCAGTACACAATGAGCAGTTCTTC
CASSALAAVHNEQFF
>-|TRBV4-3|-|TRBJ1-5
TGCGCCAGCAGCCAAGATCATGGGCAGTATCAGCCCCAGCATTTT
CASSQDHGQYQPQHF
>-|TRBV2|-|TRBJ2-2
TGTGCCAGCAGTGAAGCGCTGGGGGGGGCCACCGGGGAGCTGTTTTTT
CASSEALGGATGELFF
>-|TRBV5-5|few|TRBJ1-1
TGTGCCAGCAGCTTGGATTCGGAGATCACTGAAGCTTTCTTT
CASSLDSEITEAFF
>TRBD2|TRBV14|-|TRBJ2-2
TGTGCCAGCAGCCAAGAAATCTTTGGGGAAACTAGCGGGACCGCGAACACCGGGGAGCTGTTTTTT
CASSQEIFGETSGTANTGELFF
>-|TRBV6-5|-|TRBJ1-1
TGTGCCACCAGGGGAGTGAGCACTGAAGCTTTCTTT
CATRGVSTEAFF
>-|TRBV6-5|-|TRBJ1-2
TGTGCCAGCGAGGCGGGGGCTCGATACTATGGCTACACCTTC
CASEAGARYYGYTF
>-|TRBV28|-|TRBJ1-6
TGTGCCAGCAAATTCGGCGGAGGCAATAATTCACCCCTCCACTTT
CASKFGGGNNSPLHF
>TRBD1|TRBV6-5|-|TRBJ2-7
TGTGCCAGCAGAGGACAGGGGACCTACGAGCAGTACTTC
CASRGQGTYEQYF
>TRBD2|TRBV5-1|-|TRBJ2-7
TGCGCCAGCAGCCTACTAGCGGGAATCAACTACGAGCAGTACTTC
CASSLLAGINYEQYF
>-|TRBV7-9|-|TRBJ2-1
TGTGCCAGCAGCTTAGACCCTTCCCGGGATGAGCAGTTCTTC
CASSLDPSRDEQFF
>TRBD1|TRBV2|-|TRBJ2-3
TGTGCCAGCAGCGGGACAGGGGGCACAGATACGCAGTATTTT
CASSGTGGTDTQYF
>TRBD2|TRBV10-3|few|TRBJ2-7
TGTGCCATCAGGGGCCGGGGGGGCGAGCAGTACTTC
CAIRGRGGEQYF
>-|TRBV28|-|TRBJ1-3
TGTGCCAGCACGGGATCCGGAAACACCATATATTTT
CASTGSGNTIYF
>-|TRBV5-5|-|TRBJ2-7
TGTGCCAGCAGCTTGGCCGCAGGATTCTCCTACGAGCAGTACTTC
CASSLAAGFSYEQYF
>TRBD2|TRBV6-6|-|TRBJ2-1
TGTGCCAGCAGTCGAAGACTAAACCGACTAGCGGGGCTGTATGAGCAGTTCTTC
CASSRRLNRLAGLYEQFF
>-|TRBV18|-|TRBJ2-3
TGTGCCAGCTCACTAGCCCTAGCGTCAGATACGCAGTATTTT
CASSLALASDTQYF
>TRBD1|TRBV9|-|TRBJ1-5
TGTGCCAGCAGCGCGACAGGGTCGCATCAGCCCCAGCATTTT
CASSATGSHQPQHF
>-|TRBV14|-|TRBJ1-5
TGTGCCAGCAGCCAAGATGCGGGAGCCAATCAGCCCCAGCATTTT
CASSQDAGANQPQHF
>-|TRBV4-3|once|TRBJ1-2
TGCGCCAGCAGCCAAGAGGGGGGGCGGTGGGGCTACACCTTC
CASSQEGGRWGYTF
>-|TRBV5-4|-|TRBJ2-7
TGTGCCAGCAGCTTGGACACAGGGACCTACGAGCAGTACTTC
CASSLDTGTYEQYF